The entry below describes one T cell receptor (beta chain). The entry originates in a study of blood T cell repertoires in COVID-19. For the study at large: From the United States, Italy and Spain came samples of acute and convalescent COVID-19. PBMCs, B-cell-depleted T cells, or T cells provided the cDNA or gDNA that made up the material.

Assay used: immunoSEQ multiplex PCR; TCRdb lists only in-frame clones, some missing. Of 180,000 or so clones in the sample, 86% were seen once. Trimming at V came to 1 base and at J to 1 base, leaving 5 bases not matched to a gene. This CDR3 region has 17 residues. Germline values: CDR1 LGHNA, CDR2 YNFKEQ. The sample consisted of peripheral blood. This TCR came from a man in his late teens or twenties with acute or convalescent COVID-19. The chain combines TRBV4-2 with TRBJ2-3; 10 bases line up with TRBD2. DNA for the CDR3: TGTGCCAGCAGCCAAGGTCCTAGCGGGGGACGCACAGATACGCAGTATTTT. Translating it yields CASSQGPSGGRTDTQYF.